The rows below give T cell receptor beta chains drawn from one sample of a study of early T cells in non-severe SARS-CoV-2 infection. MiXCR, run by TCRdb on the 5' RACE reads, gives a single entry per CDR3 protein. The sample holds about 97,000 distinct CDR3 sequences, approximately 10% seen once. The material sequenced was whole blood, taken at baseline. These receptor sequences come from an adult who was a healthcare worker with PCR-confirmed SARS-CoV-2 infection or an uninfected control (not recorded which). Each CDR3 is given with its conserved first and last residue. The D gene is left open where the match is weak. Clone size appears in some rows only: once, few, many, or a class for an expanded clone.

>.|many|TRBJ2-3|TRBV7-8
CASSLDISTDTQYF
TGTGCCAGCAGCCTGGACATCAGCACAGATACGCAGTATTTT
>.|.|TRBJ2-5|TRBV7-9
CASSLALSSHAQTQYF
TGTGCCAGCAGCTTAGCGCTCAGTTCCCACGCGCAGACCCAGTACTTC
>.|.|TRBJ1-2|TRBV18
CASSPSEGYGYTF
TGTGCCAGCTCACCAAGTGAAGGCTATGGCTACACCTTC
>.|.|TRBJ2-2|TRBV7-3
CASSPFSDTGELFF
TGTGCCAGCAGCCCTTTTTCCGACACCGGGGAGCTGTTTTTT
>.|few|TRBJ2-7|TRBV11-2
CASSLVGGTDLYEQYF
TGTGCCAGCAGCTTAGTCGGAGGGACAGACCTCTACGAGCAGTACTTC
>.|.|TRBJ1-4|TRBV11-2
CASSLVPDEKLFF
TGTGCCAGCAGCTTAGTTCCAGACGAAAAACTGTTTTTT
>.|few|TRBJ1-1|TRBV19
CASSILGGPRAEAFF
TGTGCCAGTAGTATCCTGGGAGGCCCCAGGGCTGAAGCTTTCTTT
>.|many|TRBJ2-5|TRBV27
CASSLSGETQYF
TGTGCCAGCAGTTTATCGGGAGAGACCCAGTACTTC
>.|many|TRBJ2-4|TRBV2
CASSDGRSAKNIQYF
TGTGCCAGCAGCGACGGTAGATCGGCCAAAAACATTCAGTACTTC
>TRBD1|many|TRBJ2-7|TRBV25-1
CASSEFGQGAEEQYF
TGTGCCAGCAGTGAGTTTGGACAGGGGGCTGAGGAGCAGTACTTC